This TCR beta chain was captured by sequencing in a study of T cell repertoires in cytomegalovirus infection. Study in general: Public TCR beta signature analysis indicated the presence of both CMV infection and matching HLA type. Regarding the study as a whole: Clonotype analysis showed dominance of the ex vivo response by HLA-C-restricted CMV-specific TCR beta clonotypes.

This clonotype has a count of ten or more. Antigen: not known. V was cut by 4 bases and J by 1 base, with 23 bases left in between. In germline, CDR1 is SGHRS, CDR2 YFSETQ. This CDR3 comprises 18 residues. MiXCR, applied by TCRdb to the reads, yields one record per CDR3 protein. Altogether 200,000 to 300,000 distinct CDR3 sequences are present, approximately 9.2% being singletons, with the ten largest covering about 14%. What was sequenced was PBMCs. The sequence was collected from a human donor in good health (CMV status not recorded). Some clones in this sample may be carry-over from other donors' samples. The J gene is TRBJ1-1, the V gene TRBV5-1, with D perhaps matching TRBD1 (5 bases). CDR3 DNA sequence: TGCGCCAGCAGCCAGTGGCTTGGCAGGGCATTTCGGAACACTGAAGCTTTCTTT. The encoded protein is CASSQWLGRAFRNTEAFF. The complete variable domain, with remaining parts taken from reference TRBV5-1 and TRBJ1-1, reads KAGVTQTPRYLIKTRGQQVTLSCSPISGHRSVSWYQQTPGQGLQFLFEYFSETQRNKGNFPGRFSGRQFSNSRSEMNVSTLELGDSALYLCASSQWLGRAFRNTEAFFGQGTRLTVV.